These 7 T cell receptor beta chains share one sample of origin, sequenced in a study of cytomegalovirus exposure and HLA in healthy donors listed by TCRdb under 2017. Libraries were prepared through the immunoSEQ multiplex PCR assay. For the multiplex PCR, a mixture combining 60 forward primers for TCR Vbeta segments and 13 reverse primers for TCR Jbeta segments was used. This immuneACCESS table, as held by TCRdb, lists in-frame sequences with V and J called but not all clones. Of the missing ones, under half trace to an unresolved V gene in checked studies; the others have no known cause. The sample includes fewer than 150,000 clones, with under 90% observed a single time. Together, the top ten hold more than 2.5% of the sample. Sequencing was done on a sample of PBMCs. The origin of the receptors is a male donor in good health and CMV-seronegative.

CDR3 DNA: TGTGCCAGCAGCCCCCGTGGCCTCGATAATGAGCAGTTCTTC. Its protein product is CASSPRGLDNEQFF. V and J are TRBV9 and TRBJ2-1; D not resolved. The ends were cut back, 4 bases at V and 7 bases at J, with 15 bases in the middle. The length of the CDR3 is 14 residues. The V gene's germline CDR1 is SGDLS and CDR2 YYNGEE.

The chain couples TRBV6-5 to TRBJ2-3; weak D call: TRBD2 (6 bases). CDR3 length equals 15 residues. CDR1 is MNHEY and CDR2 is SVGAGI in the germline V gene. Trimming removed 2 bases from V and 4 bases from J, with 13 bases in between. The CDR3, as DNA: TGTGCCAGCAGTTACGGGACTGGCTATGCAGATACGCAGTATTTT. Protein: CASSYGTGYADTQYF.

CDR3 in DNA: TGCAGTGCTAGGGATCGGGGGCAGTATTTT. Translated, it gives CSARDRGQYF. V gene TRBV20-1 combines with J gene TRBJ2-3; the D gene is possibly TRBD2 (5 bases). Trimming pared 3 bases from V and 11 bases from J, leaving 9 bases between. CDR1 and CDR2 (germline): DFQATT, SNEGSKA (reference sequence). This CDR3 is built from 10 residues.

V and J are TRBV7-8 and TRBJ2-7, with 7 bases matching TRBD1. J gave up 4 bases and V 4 bases, and 4 bases lay outside the gene matches. Looked up from germline, CDR1 is SGHVS and CDR2 is FQNEAQ. The CDR3 is 13 amino acids. CDR3 sequence reads: CASSSGTVYEQYF. The CDR3 DNA reads TGTGCCAGCAGCTCCGGGACAGTATACGAGCAGTACTTC. The complete variable domain, with remaining parts taken from reference TRBV7-8 and TRBJ2-7, reads GAGVSQSPRYKVAKRGQDVALRCDPISGHVSLFWYQQALGQGPEFLTYFQNEAQLDKSGLPSDRFFAERPEGSVSTLKIQRTQQEDSAVYLCASSSGTVYEQYFGPGTRLTVT.

This clone was counted once. The rearrangement links TRBV9 to TRBJ1-2; maybe TRBD1 (6 bases). Trimming left V 3 bases short and J 3 bases short, with 12 bases between. The CDR3 sequence is 14 residues long. Germline lookup yields CDR1 SGDLS and CDR2 YYNGEE. The CDR3 loop reads CASSAWTDDYGYTF. The CDR3, as DNA: TGTGCCAGCAGCGCTTGGACAGACGACTATGGCTACACCTTC.

This clone appeared a few times. This chain links TRBV2 with TRBJ1-1, with D uncertain. V lost 8 bases and J lost 3, with 7 bases in between. The germline V gene encodes CDR1 SNHLY and CDR2 FYNNEI. This CDR3 has 11 amino acids. The CDR3 DNA follows: TGTGCCAGCCGGTTGGACACTGAAGCTTTCTTT. This codes for CASRLDTEAFF.

The V and J genes are TRBV4-1 and TRBJ2-7; tentatively, D is TRBD1 (6 bases). CDR3 length equals 15 residues. V lost 0 bases and J lost 2, with 11 bases in between. Germline V gene data show CDR1 as MGHRA and CDR2 as YSYEKL. The CDR3 coding sequence is TGCGCCAGCAGCCAAGAAGGGACACCAACCTACGAGCAGTACTTC. It translates to CASSQEGTPTYEQYF.